This T cell receptor (beta chain) was recovered during a study of regulatory T cells in long-lasting Graves disease. This sample's time point: newly diagnosed GD, antithyroid drugs for less than 3 months. RNA from PBMCs was the source of the TCR library. Each patient gave Nine milliliters of EDTA-anticoagulated peripheral blood. Libraries of TCR beta came from iRepertoire HTBI primers plus Arm-PCR of CDR3 regions. MiXCR was run by TCRdb on the multiplex PCR reads, yielding one entry per CDR3 protein. The sample holds a few hundred thousand distinct CDR3 sequences, around 16% seen once. This clonotype was detected many times. This sample was shared with a second study, whose subject was T cells in Graves' hyperthyroidism and ophthalmopathy.

This material consisted of peripheral blood mononuclear cells (PBMCs), taken at new diagnosis, from a patient treated with antithyroid drugs. This receptor was identified in a woman aged 40 to 50 with Graves disease.

The CDR3 nucleotides are TGCAGCGTTAGGACAGGGACTAATGAAAAACTGTTTTTT. Residues: CSVRTGTNEKLFF. The J gene is TRBJ1-4, the V gene TRBV29-1, with 8 bases aligning to TRBD1. Trimming at V came to 5 bases and at J to 2 bases, leaving 1 base not matched to a gene. The CDR3 loop spans 13 amino acids. CDR1 and CDR2 from the germline V gene are SQVTM and ANQGSEA. The full variable domain, with the rest looked up from reference TRBV29-1 and TRBJ1-4, is SAVISQKPSRDICQRGTSLTIQCQVDSQVTMMFWYRQQPGQSLTLIATANQGSEATYESGFVIDKFPISRPNLTFSTLTVSNMSPEDSSIYLCSVRTGTNEKLFFGSGTQLSVL.